The 29 T cell receptor beta chains below come from one sample, sequenced in a study of graft-versus-host responses after intestinal transplantation (dated by TCRdb to about 2021). The library was obtained by the immunoSEQ multiplex PCR assay. Here the immuneACCESS table is served through TCRdb, limited to in-frame sequences with V and J called. Missing clones are a known gap in these copies; in checked studies unresolved V genes cover under half, and the rest lacks a known reason. This sample comprises about 98,000 clones, roughly four fifths of them detected only once. The top ten clones comprise about a sixth of the sample. Their cognate antigens are unknown. The time point label here, explained by the study, means: cells obtained before transplantation from donor or recipient. Here the sequenced sample was unstimulated CD8+ T cells sorted from spleen or lymph node cells, taken before intestinal transplant. These receptors all come from a human donor who received an intestinal transplant.

The chain employs TRBV7-6 and TRBJ2-1, with TRBD1 matching over 8 bases. Trimming cost V 1 base and J 8 bases; bases outside gene matches: 10. Germline lookup yields CDR1 SGHVS and CDR2 FNYEAQ. The CDR3 covers 16 residues. The DNA for the CDR3 is TGTGCCAGCAGCTTAGACGGGCAGGGGGCGCGCCATGAGCAGTTCTTC. Translation: CASSLDGQGARHEQFF.

The genes are TRBV6-5 and TRBJ2-1, with D possibly being TRBD1 or TRBD2 (5 bases each). In germline, CDR1 is MNHEY, CDR2 SVGAGI. The V end lost 5 bases, the J end lost 2 bases, and 10 bases lay between the germline ends. The CDR3 contains 14 residues. CDR3 loop: CASSLRDPYNEQFF. CDR3 coding DNA: TGTGCCAGCAGTCTCCGGGACCCCTACAATGAGCAGTTCTTC.

The chain couples TRBV4-1 to TRBJ2-3; D unclear. The CDR3 is 14 residues long. The germline V gene encodes CDR1 MGHRA and CDR2 YSYEKL. V lost 5 bases and J 0 bases, leaving 9 bases between the germline ends. The CDR3, as DNA: TGCGCCAGCAGCAAGGAGCGCAGCACAGATACGCAGTATTTT. Translated: CASSKERSTDTQYF.

The chain carries TRBV7-2 and TRBJ2-3; no firm D call. The germline V gene encodes CDR1 SGHTA and CDR2 FQGNSA. The CDR3 has 15 residues. V was trimmed by 1 base and J by 4 bases, leaving 12 bases between them. This chain's CDR3 is CASSLGIYNPDTQYF. The CDR3 nucleotides read TGTGCCAGCAGCTTAGGGATATATAACCCAGATACGCAGTATTTT.

The chain uses TRBV7-3 and TRBJ2-3, with D perhaps TRBD2 (7 bases). Germline CDR1 SGHTA, CDR2 FQGTGA. The CDR3 is made up of 15 amino acids. Trimming pared 0 bases from V and 3 bases from J, leaving 10 bases between. The CDR3: CASSLTGGPTDTQYF. DNA for the CDR3: TGTGCCAGCAGCTTAACGGGGGGGCCGACAGATACGCAGTATTTT.

The chain joins TRBV5-1 to TRBJ2-7; D is perhaps TRBD2 (6 bases). Germline V gene sequence: CDR1 SGHRS, CDR2 YFSETQ. The V end lost 0 bases, the J end lost 0 bases, and 13 bases lay between the germline ends. This CDR3 has 16 amino acids. The CDR3 nucleotides read TGCGCCAGCAGCTTGGAAACGGGGGTGTTCTCCTACGAGCAGTACTTC. Protein: CASSLETGVFSYEQYF.

The chain uses TRBV6-4 and TRBJ1-2, with 7 bases that match TRBD1. This CDR3 contains 14 residues. Per germline, CDR1 MRHNA and CDR2 SNTAGT. V shed 5 bases, J shed 4 bases, and the junction held 7 bases outside the gene matches. The CDR3 coding sequence is TGTGCCAGCAGTCGACAGGGCGCGAGCTATGGCTACACCTTC. This translates into CASSRQGASYGYTF.

The rearrangement uses TRBV7-6 and TRBJ2-3, with D maybe TRBD2 (6 bases). CDR1 is SGHVS, CDR2 FNYEAQ, per germline. The V end lost 2 bases, the J end lost 3 bases, and 12 bases lay between the germline ends. The length of the CDR3 is 15 residues. CDR3 residues: CASSLFAEGTDTQYF. The CDR3 nucleotides are TGTGCCAGCAGCTTATTTGCGGAGGGGACAGATACGCAGTATTTT. The full variable domain, rest sourced from reference TRBV7-6 and TRBJ2-3, is GAGVSQSPRYKVTKRGQDVALRCDPISGHVSLYWYRQALGQGPEFLTYFNYEAQQDKSGLPNDRFSAERPEGSISTLTIQRTEQRDSAMYRCASSLFAEGTDTQYFGPGTRLTVL.

This clone has only a few counts. This sequence joins TRBV6-6 and TRBJ2-2; D perhaps matches TRBD2 (6 bases). V lost 4 bases and J 6 bases, leaving 15 bases between the germline ends. Germline V lookup: CDR1 MNHNY, CDR2 SVGAGI (reference sequence). The length of the CDR3 is 15 residues. DNA of the CDR3: TGTGCCAGCAGTTTAAGTACTAGCCTCCCCGGGGAGCTGTTTTTT. This gives the protein CASSLSTSLPGELFF.

There are a few counts of this clone. V gene TRBV7-9 combines with J gene TRBJ1-3; D perhaps matches TRBD1 (6 bases). Germline CDR1 SEHNR, CDR2 FQNEAQ (reference sequence). Trimming stripped 5 bases from V and 2 bases from J, with 19 bases between. The CDR3 runs 17 residues. Here the CDR3 reads CASSGYSQGGPGNTIYF. As DNA, the CDR3 is TGTGCCAGCAGCGGATACTCACAGGGAGGACCTGGAAACACCATATATTTT.

The chain has TRBV7-6 and TRBJ2-5; 10 nucleotides line up with TRBD2. Per germline, CDR1 SGHVS and CDR2 FNYEAQ. The V segment lost 0 bases and the J segment 4 bases; nucleotides outside the gene matches: 8. The CDR3 runs 17 residues. CDR3 amino acids: CASSLARWLAGAETQYF. Written as DNA, the CDR3 is TGTGCCAGCAGCTTAGCGCGGTGGCTAGCGGGAGCAGAGACCCAGTACTTC.

This clone was counted a few times. This chain uses TRBV11-2 with TRBJ2-1, with D hard to call. Germline V CDR1 and CDR2: SGHAT, FQNNGV. V lost 5 bases and J lost 3, with 5 bases in between. This CDR3 is built from 12 residues. The CDR3 reads CASSGDYNEQFF. In DNA, the CDR3 is TGTGCCAGCAGCGGGGACTACAATGAGCAGTTCTTC.

This rearrangement joins TRBV4-1 to TRBJ1-2; TRBD1 agrees at 7 bases. The CDR3 totals 14 residues. Germline V gene sequence: CDR1 MGHRA, CDR2 YSYEKL. The ends lost 3 bases at V and 6 bases at J; junction bases unmatched: 7. The CDR3 here is CASSHGRGEDGYTF. The CDR3 nucleotides are TGCGCCAGCAGCCACGGCAGGGGGGAAGATGGCTACACCTTC.

The chain is built from TRBV13 and TRBJ2-2; the D gene could be TRBD1 or TRBD2 (5 bases each). Trimming took 5 bases from V and 4 from J, leaving 14 bases between them. The germline V gene encodes CDR1 PRHDT and CDR2 FYEKMQ (reference sequence). The CDR3 consists of 15 residues. CDR3 in amino acids: CASSPSGTFTGELFF. The CDR3 nucleotides read TGTGCCAGCAGCCCGTCGGGGACCTTCACCGGGGAGCTGTTTTTT.

This rearrangement joins TRBV6-5 to TRBJ2-6; D ambiguous. The CDR3 length is 15 residues. Between the trimmed V and J ends, which lost 6 bases and 0 bases, there was a span of 9 bases. Germline V gene data show CDR1 as MNHEY and CDR2 as SVGAGI. The CDR3 nucleotides are TGTGCCAGCAGCTTACACCCCTCTGGGGCCAACGTCCTGACTTTC. Translation gives CASSLHPSGANVLTF.

The chain is built from TRBV6-5 and TRBJ2-7, with 7 nucleotides matching TRBD2. This CDR3 is 14 amino acids long. Germline assignment: CDR1 MNHEY and CDR2 SVGAGI. V dropped 4 bases and J dropped 1; count of bases not matched to a gene: 4. CDR3 amino acids: CASSLSGESYEQYF. As DNA, the CDR3 is TGTGCCAGCAGTTTAAGCGGGGAGTCCTACGAGCAGTACTTC.

The genes are TRBV5-5 and TRBJ1-3; a weak D match, TRBD1 (6 bases). The germline gives CDR1 SGHKS, CDR2 YYEKEE (reference sequence). Trimming removed 4 bases from V and 3 bases from J, with 14 bases in between. This CDR3 comprises 15 residues. CDR3 bases: TGTGCCAGCAGCCACAATACAGGGCTTGGAAACACCATATATTTT. Amino acids: CASSHNTGLGNTIYF.

This clone was counted between two and nine times. The rearrangement links TRBV7-6 to TRBJ1-1; 11 nucleotides align to TRBD1. The junction had 2 bases not matched to a gene; V was cut back by 3 bases and J by 8 bases. This CDR3 is built from 13 residues. Germline V CDR1 and CDR2: SGHVS, FNYEAQ. The CDR3, as DNA: TGTGCCAGCAGCTTTGGACAGGGGGCAGAAGCTTTCTTT. This codes for CASSFGQGAEAFF. Combining the CDR3 with reference TRBV7-6 and TRBJ1-1 gives the whole variable domain GAGVSQSPRYKVTKRGQDVALRCDPISGHVSLYWYRQALGQGPEFLTYFNYEAQQDKSGLPNDRFSAERPEGSISTLTIQRTEQRDSAMYRCASSFGQGAEAFFGQGTRLTVV.

The chain carries TRBV7-9 and TRBJ2-5; possible D gene TRBD1, 6 bases. Germline values: CDR1 SEHNR, CDR2 FQNEAQ (reference sequence). The CDR3 covers 16 residues. V lost 3 bases to trimming and J lost 3 bases, with 17 bases between them. The CDR3 spells CASSFGGGHVKETQYF. The CDR3 DNA sequence: TGTGCCAGCAGCTTCGGTGGGGGACACGTCAAAGAGACCCAGTACTTC. Together with reference TRBV7-9 and TRBJ2-5, the CDR3 gives the full variable domain: DTGVSQNPRHKITKRGQNVTFRCDPISEHNRLYWYRQTLGQGPEFLTYFQNEAQLEKSRLLSDRFSAERPKGSFSTLEIQRTEQGDSAMYLCASSFGGGHVKETQYFGPGTRLLVL.

The J gene is TRBJ1-1, the V gene TRBV7-6, with D perhaps TRBD1 (5 bases). Trimming cost V 1 base and J 1 base, with 13 bases left between them. The germline V gene has CDR1 SGHVS and CDR2 FNYEAQ. This CDR3 contains 16 residues. CDR3 amino acids: CASSLEGDLSNTEAFF. CDR3 sequence (DNA): TGTGCCAGCAGCTTAGAAGGGGATCTCTCGAACACTGAAGCTTTCTTT.

The J gene is TRBJ2-3, the V gene TRBV2; 9 bases line up with TRBD1. Trimming took 8 bases from V and 3 from J; bases not matched to a gene: 6. The CDR3 consists of 14 residues. In germline, CDR1 is SNHLY, CDR2 FYNNEI. CDR3 DNA: TGTGCCAGCCATAGGACAGGGGTTACAGATACGCAGTATTTT. Its protein is CASHRTGVTDTQYF.

Regarding this clone: Different DNA sequences within this sample yield the same CDR3. The chain combines TRBV11-1 with TRBJ2-7; a weak D match, TRBD1 (6 bases). V was pared by 4 bases and J by 0 bases, with 25 bases between. The CDR3 has 19 amino acids. Germline-derived CDR1 and CDR2 are SGHAT and FQDESV (reference sequence). CDR3: CASSYKAGEFSPPSYEQYF. In DNA, the CDR3 is TGTGCCAGCAGCTACAAGGCAGGGGAGTTTAGCCCCCCCTCCTACGAGCAGTACTTC.

V and J are TRBV5-6 and TRBJ2-5, with TRBD2 matching over 8 bases. J gave up 4 bases and V 4 bases, and 9 bases lay outside the gene matches. Looked up from germline, CDR1 is SGHDT and CDR2 is YYEEEE. The CDR3 is 15 amino acids. The CDR3 DNA reads as TGTGCCAGCAGCACGGTCCGGGGGGGCCGAGAGACCCAGTACTTC. Translating gives CASSTVRGGRETQYF.

This sequence joins TRBV11-2 and TRBJ2-7; 9 bases align to TRBD2. Germline V gives CDR1 SGHAT, CDR2 FQNNGV. The CDR3 totals 16 residues. V was clipped by 7 bases and J by 4 bases; unmatched bases: 14. The CDR3 protein is CASTGTSFTYEYEQYF. CDR3 in DNA: TGTGCCAGCACCGGGACTAGCTTCACTTATGAATACGAGCAGTACTTC.

The V gene is TRBV7-6, the J gene TRBJ2-1; D is perhaps TRBD1 (6 bases). Germline CDR1 SGHVS, CDR2 FNYEAQ. V lost 2 bases and J 5 bases, leaving 16 bases between the germline ends. The CDR3 is 16 amino acids. The CDR3 DNA is TGTGCCAGCAGCTTAAGTGTAGAACAGGGCAACAATGAGCAGTTCTTC. Translated, it gives CASSLSVEQGNNEQFF.

The rearrangement links TRBV7-9 to TRBJ1-2; D ambiguous. Trimming shortened V by 1 base and J by 4 bases, and 10 bases separated the two germline ends. The CDR3 sequence is 14 residues long. CDR1 is SEHNR, CDR2 FQNEAQ, per germline (reference sequence). CDR3 nucleotides: TGTGCCAGCAGCTTAGGGCAGACTCCCTATGGCTACACCTTC. It encodes CASSLGQTPYGYTF.

The rearrangement links TRBV2 to TRBJ1-1; TRBD1 is a possible D gene (5 bases). Germline V gene sequence: CDR1 SNHLY, CDR2 FYNNEI. Deletions cut 3 bases from V and 3 bases from J, with 8 bases between. CDR3 length equals 13 residues. CDR3 amino acids: CASSDRVDTEAFF. The CDR3 nucleotides are TGTGCCAGCAGTGACAGGGTAGACACTGAAGCTTTCTTT.

The J gene is TRBJ2-1, the V gene TRBV2; 9 bases map to TRBD2. This CDR3 is built from 14 residues. Trimming removed 7 bases from V and 5 bases from J; junction bases left unmatched: 6. Germline V gene data show CDR1 as SNHLY and CDR2 as FYNNEI. The CDR3 DNA is TGTGCCAGCACCAAACTAGCGGGCAACAATGAGCAGTTCTTC. Protein product: CASTKLAGNNEQFF.

V usage is TRBV7-8 and J usage is TRBJ2-3, with D unresolved. V was shortened by 4 bases and J by 6 bases, with 14 bases between the two germline ends. The V gene's germline CDR1 is SGHVS and CDR2 FQNEAQ. The CDR3 extends over 14 amino acids. The CDR3 spells CASSYPPDRDTQYF. CDR3 coding DNA: TGTGCCAGCAGCTACCCGCCCGATCGGGATACGCAGTATTTT. The whole variable domain, filled in from reference TRBV7-8 and TRBJ2-3, reads GAGVSQSPRYKVAKRGQDVALRCDPISGHVSLFWYQQALGQGPEFLTYFQNEAQLDKSGLPSDRFFAERPEGSVSTLKIQRTQQEDSAVYLCASSYPPDRDTQYFGPGTRLTVL.